This entry describes one T cell receptor beta chain. Its antigen is as yet unknown. The data derive from a study of CD8 T cells in ankylosing spondylitis. The study's findings and limits: Clones that were linked to disease were CD8+ and were relatively rare in peripheral blood. One TCR beta motif, made up of roughly eight highly homologous variants, appeared characteristic of ankylosing spondylitis blood.

Trimming took off 6 bases at V and 1 base at J, with 22 bases between the two ends. Germline V gene lookup returns CDR1 MDHEN and CDR2 SYDVKM. The CDR3 extends over 19 amino acids. One entry per CDR3 protein, called by TCRdb with MiXCR from the 5' RACE reads. Here the sample spans 500,000 or so distinct CDR3 sequences, about 5.2% being singletons. The specimen sequenced was blood, either unsorted or a sorted T cell fraction (not recorded which). The chain links TRBV28 to TRBJ2-6; tentatively, D is TRBD2 (7 bases). The clonotype originates from a male donor with ankylosing spondylitis. CDR3 region: CASSYIGGRGSSGANVLTF. The CDR3 nucleotides read TGTGCCAGCAGCTATATCGGAGGGAGGGGGAGTTCTGGGGCCAACGTCCTGACTTTC.